These 24 T cell receptor beta chains came from one sample sequenced in a study of cytomegalovirus exposure and HLA in healthy donors. The PCR made use of 60 Vbeta and 13 Jbeta primers. TCRdb's table, derived via immunoSEQ multiplex PCR, lists solely in-frame clones and lacks some. Among roughly 120,000 clones, around three quarters were seen once, and the ten largest hold roughly 5%. Sequenced: PBMCs. These receptors came from a man aged 25-45 years in good health and CMV-seronegative.

This rearrangement joins TRBV10-1 to TRBJ1-2; TRBD1 is a possible D gene (5 bases). This CDR3 is built from 12 residues. Trimming removed 7 bases from V and 5 bases from J, with 11 bases in between. The germline V gene encodes CDR1 WNHNN and CDR2 SYGVQD (reference sequence). The CDR3 sequence: CASNLTEYGYTF. The DNA of the CDR3 is TGCGCCAGCAACCTGACAGAATATGGCTACACCTTC.

The chain couples TRBV7-8 to TRBJ2-2, with a tentative D call TRBD2 (6 bases). The CDR3 contains 15 residues. The V gene's germline CDR1 is SGHVS and CDR2 FQNEAQ. V gave up 5 bases and J gave up 1 base, with 11 bases separating them. CDR3 protein: CASSRLRGNTGELFF. CDR3 nucleotides: TGTGCCAGCAGCCGTCTGCGGGGGAACACCGGGGAGCTGTTTTTT.

This chain joins TRBV6-5 and TRBJ2-7; 7 nucleotides align to TRBD1. The V segment lost 4 bases and the J segment 3 bases; nucleotides outside the gene matches: 9. The CDR3 sequence is 15 residues long. The germline V gene encodes CDR1 MNHEY and CDR2 SVGAGI. CDR3 sequence: CASSSETGFGYEQYF. The DNA of the CDR3 is TGTGCCAGCAGTTCCGAGACAGGGTTCGGCTACGAGCAGTACTTC.

A note on this clone: The junction shows a germline mismatch at one end, possibly a read error. The chain combines TRBV28 with TRBJ2-3; 12 bases map to TRBD1. The CDR3 covers 11 residues. Germline V gene data show CDR1 as MDHEN and CDR2 as SYDVKM. CDR3: CGTGGADTQYF. In DNA form, the CDR3 reads TGCGGGACAGGGGGCGCAGATACGCAGTATTTT.

CDR3 nucleotide sequence: TGTGCCAGCTCTAACGTGGAGACCCAGTACTTC. It codes for CASSNVETQYF. The chain is built from TRBV19 and TRBJ2-5; no clear D. The CDR3 has 11 residues. Trimming pared 9 bases from V and 5 bases from J, leaving 10 bases between. Germline lookup yields CDR1 LNHDA and CDR2 SQIVND (reference sequence).

The rearrangement joins TRBV5-6 to TRBJ1-1; TRBD1 matches at 7 bases. The ends lost 0 bases at V and 1 base at J; junction bases unmatched: 6. The length of the CDR3 is 16 residues. Germline CDR1 reads SGHDT; CDR2 reads YYEEEE. The CDR3 protein is CASSLDLGQKNTEAFF. For the CDR3, the DNA is TGTGCCAGCAGCTTGGACCTGGGACAGAAGAACACTGAAGCTTTCTTT. Together with reference TRBV5-6 and TRBJ1-1, the CDR3 gives the full variable domain: DAGVTQSPTHLIKTRGQQVTLRCSPKSGHDTVSWYQQALGQGPQFIFQYYEEEERQRGNFPDRFSGHQFPNYSSELNVNALLLGDSALYLCASSLDLGQKNTEAFFGQGTRLTVV.

This sequence joins TRBV27 and TRBJ2-7; tentatively, D is TRBD1 (7 bases). V was trimmed by 3 bases and J by 7 bases, leaving 16 bases between them. The CDR3 loop spans 14 amino acids. Germline V lookup: CDR1 MNHEY, CDR2 SMNVEV (reference sequence). CDR3 nucleotides: TGTGCCAGCAGTTTTGGCAGGGGGGAACGGGAGCAGTACTTC. The encoded protein is CASSFGRGEREQYF.

V and J are TRBV19 and TRBJ1-5; unclear D gene. V was cut by 6 bases and J by 4 bases, with 19 bases left in between. The CDR3 spans 16 residues. In germline, CDR1 is LNHDA, CDR2 SQIVND (reference sequence). In nucleotides, the CDR3 is TGTGCCAGTAGGGCCCCCAAGGAGGGCCCAAATCAGCCCCAGCATTTT. Protein product: CASRAPKEGPNQPQHF.

A single count supports this clone. The V call is TRBV7-2, the J call TRBJ2-1; tentatively, D is TRBD2 (5 bases). Germline lookup yields CDR1 SGHTA and CDR2 FQGNSA. The CDR3 extends over 15 amino acids. Trimming took 0 bases from V and 6 from J, leaving 12 bases between them. The CDR3 DNA reads TGTGCCAGCAGCTTAGCGTGGCTAGCCCTCAATGAGCAGTTCTTC. This translates into CASSLAWLALNEQFF.

The rearrangement uses TRBV27 and TRBJ1-6, with a weak D call TRBD1 (6 bases). Trimming cost V 6 bases and J 10 bases, with 16 bases left between them. Germline V gene data show CDR1 as MNHEY and CDR2 as SMNVEV (reference sequence). The CDR3 has 14 residues. The CDR3 bases are TGTGCCAGCAGACCAGGGGCCGGGTACTCACCCCTCCACTTT. This encodes CASRPGAGYSPLHF.

The CDR3 loop is CASTSGQEFNEKLFF. CDR3 nucleotides: TGTGCCAGTACGTCAGGACAGGAATTTAATGAAAAACTGTTTTTT. The V call is TRBV19, the J call TRBJ1-4; TRBD1 aligns across 7 bases. The CDR3 runs to 15 residues. The V and J ends lost 7 bases and 4 bases, in that order; junction bases with no gene match: 9. Germline CDR1 LNHDA, CDR2 SQIVND (reference sequence).

The chain is built from TRBV5-1 and TRBJ1-1, with 8 nucleotides matching TRBD1. Germline CDR1 reads SGHRS; CDR2 reads YFSETQ. V lost 1 base and J lost 1; bases outside the gene matches: 6. CDR3 length: 16 residues. Here the CDR3 reads CASSLQQGGANTEAFF. In nucleotides, the CDR3 is TGCGCCAGCAGCTTGCAACAGGGGGGGGCGAACACTGAAGCTTTCTTT. The entire variable domain, with the rest obtained from reference TRBV5-1 and TRBJ1-1, is as follows: KAGVTQTPRYLIKTRGQQVTLSCSPISGHRSVSWYQQTPGQGLQFLFEYFSETQRNKGNFPGRFSGRQFSNSRSEMNVSTLELGDSALYLCASSLQQGGANTEAFFGQGTRLTVV.

This chain connects TRBV30 to TRBJ1-4; the match to TRBD1 covers 9 bases. Germline lookup yields CDR1 GTSNPN and CDR2 SVGIG (reference sequence). The CDR3 is 17 amino acids. The ends lost 2 bases at V and 2 bases at J; junction bases unmatched: 9. CDR3 region: CAWSLGYRGPTNEKLFF. The CDR3 DNA reads TGTGCCTGGAGTTTAGGGTACAGGGGGCCTACTAATGAAAAACTGTTTTTT.

This chain joins TRBV28 and TRBJ1-2, with D perhaps matching TRBD1 (6 bases). The CDR3 runs 15 residues. V was cut by 5 bases and J by 1 base, with 14 bases left in between. Germline-derived CDR1 and CDR2 are MDHEN and SYDVKM. The CDR3 coding sequence is TGTGCCAGCAGTGGGGGCGCAGGGGATAACTATGGCTACACCTTC. Its protein is CASSGGAGDNYGYTF.

V is TRBV19 and J is TRBJ2-1, with 10 positions matching TRBD2. The CDR3 has 15 residues. V trimming: 9 bases; J trimming: 5 bases; junction bases outside the gene matches: 10. Germline loops: CDR1 LNHDA, CDR2 SQIVND (reference sequence). The CDR3 loop is CASAVSAGGNNEQFF. CDR3 nucleotide sequence: TGTGCCAGCGCCGTGTCAGCGGGGGGGAACAATGAGCAGTTCTTC.

The chain has TRBV5-1 and TRBJ2-2; D is perhaps TRBD2 (5 bases). V gave up 0 bases and J gave up 5 bases, with 8 bases separating them. Germline V CDR1 and CDR2: SGHRS, YFSETQ. The CDR3 covers 14 residues. The CDR3 DNA sequence: TGCGCCAGCAGCTTGGATGGGGAGACCGGGGAGCTGTTTTTT. It codes for CASSLDGETGELFF.

This rearrangement joins TRBV28 to TRBJ2-1; D not resolved. The CDR3 contains 12 residues. From germline, CDR1 is MDHEN and CDR2 SYDVKM. Trimming took 2 bases from V and 5 from J, leaving 4 bases between them. The CDR3 nucleotides read TGTGCCAGCAGTTTAGCGGACAATGAGCAGTTCTTC. Translated: CASSLADNEQFF.

This clone was detected a few times. The rearrangement links TRBV5-1 to TRBJ2-1, with D tentatively TRBD2 (5 bases). The CDR3 is made up of 15 amino acids. Trimming removed 1 base at V and 7 bases at J, with 15 bases between. Germline V CDR1 and CDR2: SGHRS, YFSETQ. The CDR3: CASSLISGPGNEQFF. CDR3 in DNA: TGCGCCAGCAGCTTGATCAGCGGCCCCGGGAATGAGCAGTTCTTC.

The V and J genes are TRBV6-5 and TRBJ1-1; 7 bases match TRBD1. With 5 bases clipped from V and 0 bases from J, the junction kept 3 bases outside the gene matches. The CDR3 contains 14 residues. Per the germline V gene, CDR1 is MNHEY and CDR2 is SVGAGI. The CDR3 DNA reads as TGTGCCAGCAGTCCAGGGGGTGTGAACACTGAAGCTTTCTTT. Residues: CASSPGGVNTEAFF.

This chain joins TRBV28 and TRBJ2-2; TRBD2 matches at 8 bases. This CDR3 comprises 15 residues. Trimming removed 6 bases from V and 6 bases from J; junction bases left unmatched: 9. Germline CDR1 and CDR2: MDHEN and SYDVKM. This chain's CDR3 is CASRINSGISGELFF. The CDR3 region has the DNA TGTGCCAGCAGGATCAATAGCGGGATTTCCGGGGAGCTGTTTTTT.

The gene calls are TRBV2 and TRBJ2-3; the match to TRBD2 covers 9 bases. V lost 5 bases to trimming and J lost 0 bases; unmatched junction nucleotides: 6. Per germline, CDR1 SNHLY and CDR2 FYNNEI. The CDR3 has 16 residues. CDR3 in amino acids: CASSPTSGYSTDTQYF. CDR3 nucleotides: TGTGCCAGCAGTCCGACTAGCGGCTATAGCACAGATACGCAGTATTTT.

The chain is built from TRBV5-1 and TRBJ1-6; D gene uncertain. V dropped 4 bases and J dropped 0 bases, with 8 bases sitting between them. Germline CDR1 is SGHRS and CDR2 is YFSETQ. The CDR3 is 15 residues long. The CDR3 spells CASSEGSSYNSPLHF. The CDR3 region has the DNA TGCGCCAGCAGCGAGGGTAGCTCCTATAATTCACCCCTCCACTTT.

The J gene is TRBJ2-5, the V gene TRBV30; a possible D gene is TRBD1 (5 bases). In germline, CDR1 is GTSNPN, CDR2 SVGIG (reference sequence). This CDR3 has 11 residues. V lost 5 bases and J lost 7, with 11 bases in between. CDR3 loop: CAWAWGGTQYF. CDR3 sequence (DNA): TGTGCCTGGGCTTGGGGCGGGACCCAGTACTTC.

The chain joins TRBV6-7 to TRBJ1-6; 7 bases are a match to TRBD1. TRBV6-7 belongs to the ORF category, with a function that is uncertain. This CDR3 comprises 18 residues. V lost 8 bases to trimming and J lost 0 bases; unmatched junction nucleotides: 13. The CDR3 here is CASSKGAPNRSYNSPLHF. The CDR3 nucleotides read TGTGCCAGCTCGAAGGGGGCCCCAAACCGCTCCTATAATTCACCCCTCCACTTT.